This TCR beta chain was recorded in a study of T cells in Graves' hyperthyroidism and ophthalmopathy. Amplification of TCR beta CDR3 regions used RNA as the template. First-round RT-PCR of the TCR CDR3 relied on the HTBI primer set. Via MiXCR, TCRdb re-called the multiplex PCR reads, giving one row per CDR3 protein. The sample shows under 400,000 distinct CDR3 sequences, about 20% of them seen only once. This clonotype has more than one count but fewer than ten. For Graves' hyperthyroidism to be stable, ophthalmopathy could not progress within 18 months. Germline assignment: CDR1 MNHNS and CDR2 SASEGT. The CDR3 spans 13 residues. Trimming took off 7 bases at V and 7 bases at J, with 13 bases between the two ends.

The sequence derives from a woman aged 50 to 60 with Graves' hyperthyroidism. Material: blood. The chain links TRBV6-1 to TRBJ2-2; D gene unclear. The CDR3 DNA is TGTGCCAGCATTGGCCCGCCCGGCGGGGAGCTGTTTTTT. Translating gives CASIGPPGGELFF.